Listed below are T cell receptor beta chains from one sample, sequenced in a study of shared clonotypes between healthy human individuals. TCRdb's table, derived via immunoSEQ multiplex PCR, lists solely in-frame clones and lacks some. The sample holds about 2.2 million clones, approximately 94% seen once. Sequencing was carried out using naive CD8+ T cells from PBMCs. Receptors originate from a man aged 18-30 years in good health. Some clones in this sample may be carry-over from other donors' samples. Both conserved end residues are part of each CDR3. The D gene is left open where the match is weak. Size values are once, few and many counts, or a class for expanded clones, and some rows have none.

TRBV6-5,NA,TRBD1,TRBJ2-1,TGTGCCAGCAGTTACGGGGACAGGGCCACACACAATGAGCAGTTCTTC,CASSYGDRATHNEQFF
TRBV7-9,NA,NA,TRBJ2-7,TGTGCCAGCAGCTTATCAGGTATTCCCTACGAGCAGTACTTC,CASSLSGIPYEQYF
TRBV2,NA,TRBD2,TRBJ2-1,TGTGCCAGCAGCGCACCCGTGGCGGGAGGGAATAATTACAATGAGCAGTTCTTC,CASSAPVAGGNNYNEQFF
TRBV2,once,TRBD2,TRBJ2-2,TGTGCCAGCAGTGGCGGGACTAGCGGGGAGCGCATCACCGGGGAGCTGTTTTTT,CASSGGTSGERITGELFF
TRBV7-9,NA,NA,TRBJ2-3,TGTGCCAGCAGTCTAGCATTCACAGATACGCAGTATTTT,CASSLAFTDTQYF
TRBV6-5,NA,NA,TRBJ2-3,TGTGCCAGCCGCTCCGACGGAACCACAGATACGCAGTATTTT,CASRSDGTTDTQYF
TRBV7-2,NA,NA,TRBJ1-1,TGTGCCAGCAGCTTTCTAGGTTTTGTCAGTATGAACACTGAAGCTTTCTTT,CASSFLGFVSMNTEAFF
TRBV6-1,NA,NA,TRBJ2-3,TGTGCCAGCAGTGAACGAGATACGCAGTATTTT,CASSERDTQYF
TRBV18,NA,NA,TRBJ1-2,TGTGCCAGCTCACCTCACGCGGGGGGCGGTAACTATGGCTACACCTTC,CASSPHAGGGNYGYTF
TRBV7-9,NA,NA,TRBJ2-7,TGTGCCAGCAGCTCCTCGACGGGATTCGTAATCTCCCACGAGCAGTACTTC,CASSSSTGFVISHEQYF
TRBV7-9,NA,NA,TRBJ1-1,TGTGCCAGCAGCACGAACACTGAAGCTTTCTTT,CASSTNTEAFF
TRBV9,NA,NA,TRBJ2-3,TGTGCCAGCAGCGTGAGAACAGATACGCAGTATTTT,CASSVRTDTQYF
TRBV6-1,NA,TRBD2,TRBJ2-1,TGTGCCAGCAGTGCCCGACTAGCGGGAGGGCAACTGGAGGGGTTCTTC,CASSARLAGGQLEGFF
TRBV29-1,NA,NA,TRBJ2-7,TGCAGCGTTGAAGATCGAAACGGCTACGAGCAGTACTTC,CSVEDRNGYEQYF
TRBV7-6,NA,NA,TRBJ1-5,TGTGCCAGCAGCCTCCGGGCCCTGGATCAGCCCCAGCATTTT,CASSLRALDQPQHF
TRBV11-2,NA,NA,TRBJ2-4,TGTGCCAGCAGCCTCGACCCCGTAGCCAAAAACATTCAGTACTTC,CASSLDPVAKNIQYF
TRBV29-1,NA,TRBD2,TRBJ2-1,TGCAGCGTTGAAGCGCTAGCGGGAAAACCTAATGAGCAGTTCTTC,CSVEALAGKPNEQFF
TRBV27,once,TRBD2,TRBJ2-7,TGTGCCAGCAGCCCCGGGACTAGCGGAACCTACGAGCAGTACTTC,CASSPGTSGTYEQYF
TRBV27,NA,TRBD1,TRBJ2-1,TGTGCCAGCAGTTCCGCGGGGGACAGGGGGCGGGTTGAGCAGTTCTTC,CASSSAGDRGRVEQFF
TRBV7-9,NA,TRBD1,TRBJ2-1,TGTGCCAGCAGCCCCAACTCTGGGACAGGCCGCAATGAGCAGTTCTTC,CASSPNSGTGRNEQFF
TRBV5-1,NA,TRBD2,TRBJ2-3,TGCGCCAGCAGCTCCCTACTAGCGGGGCAAACAGATACGCAGTATTTT,CASSSLLAGQTDTQYF
TRBV11-2,NA,TRBD2,TRBJ2-3,TGTGCCAGCAGCTTAGGGGTGACTAGCGGGTGGGATACGCAGTATTTT,CASSLGVTSGWDTQYF
TRBV2,NA,NA,TRBJ1-5,TGTGCCAGCAGTGTGGGCAGCAATCAGCCCCAGCATTTT,CASSVGSNQPQHF
TRBV6-6,once,NA,TRBJ2-1,TGTGCCAGCAGTTACTCTGACGGCGGGCAGTTCTTC,CASSYSDGGQFF
TRBV7-8,NA,TRBD1,TRBJ1-6,TGTGCCAGCAGCCCCACCGGGACAGGGGATGTAAATTCACCCCTCCACTTT,CASSPTGTGDVNSPLHF
TRBV7-8,NA,TRBD1,TRBJ1-1,TGTGCCAGCAGCCCCCGGACAGGGTTACCTGAAGCTTTCTTT,CASSPRTGLPEAFF
TRBV27,once,NA,TRBJ2-7,TGTGCCAGCCAGAAGTTCCCCGGCTACGAGCAGTACTTC,CASQKFPGYEQYF
TRBV11-2,NA,NA,TRBJ2-7,TGTGCCAGCAGCTTAGTAGTTGTCGAGCAGTACTTC,CASSLVVVEQYF
TRBV6-6,NA,NA,TRBJ1-2,TGTGCCAGCAGAGAAACAGGGTTGAACTATGGCTACACCTTC,CASRETGLNYGYTF